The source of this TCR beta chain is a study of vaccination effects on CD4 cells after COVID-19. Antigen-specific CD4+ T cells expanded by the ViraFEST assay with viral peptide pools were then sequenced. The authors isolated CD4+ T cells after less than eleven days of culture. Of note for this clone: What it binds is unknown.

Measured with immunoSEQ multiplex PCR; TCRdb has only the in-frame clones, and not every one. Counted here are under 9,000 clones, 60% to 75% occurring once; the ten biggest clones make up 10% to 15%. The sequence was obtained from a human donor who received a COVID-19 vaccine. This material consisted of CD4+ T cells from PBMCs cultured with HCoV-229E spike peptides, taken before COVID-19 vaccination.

The CDR3 loop is CASSPALTSGANVLTF. CDR3 bases: TGTGCCAGCTCACCAGCTTTAACCTCTGGGGCCAACGTCCTGACTTTC. The chain couples TRBV18 to TRBJ2-6; no definite D call. Trimming took 2 bases from V and 0 from J, leaving 8 bases between them. Looked up from germline, CDR1 is KGHSH and CDR2 is LQKENI. There are 16 residues in the CDR3.